This TCR beta chain emerged from a study of T-cell reconstitution after alpha-beta-depleted transplantation in children. Points from the study as a whole: T-cell counts and diversity at one year post-transplant came mainly from newly produced T cells. In patients about two months after transplant, alpha-beta T cells reportedly arose from several hundred expanded graft clones. Diversity of TCRbeta at day 60 was high in some patients, arising from surviving recipient T cells and thymic progenitors.

For TCRbeta, the library was prepared with unique molecular identifiers. TCRdb independently ran MiXCR on the PCR reads; one entry per CDR3 protein. The sample has about a million distinct CDR3 sequences, roughly 29% seen once. The CDR3 spans 15 residues. Germline values: CDR1 SGHVS, CDR2 FQNEAQ. V dropped 4 bases and J dropped 2 bases, with 9 bases sitting between them. This clonotype was seen more than once but under ten times. Its antigen is not known. This chain connects TRBV7-8 to TRBJ2-6; no definite D call. The sample consisted of PBMCs, mostly from graft donor cells, taken 360 days after TCRalphabeta/CD19-depleted stem cell transplant. The source of this sequence is a boy younger than two who had a stem cell transplant for SCID, so the T cells may come from the graft donor. DNA for the CDR3: TGTGCCAGCAGCTACGGGCCGGCTGGGGCCAACGTCCTGACTTTC. Protein: CASSYGPAGANVLTF.